The present entry profiles one TCR beta chain with its context. No antigen is known for it. The source of the sample is a study of blood T cells in healthy people across ages. Overall study findings and caveats: Naive T cell percentage showed a strong correlation with TCR beta diversity.

Each sample yielded at least 7 million isolated PBMCs. Using a J-beta primer mix together with a sample-barcoded 5' primer, a second PCR was run for about 6 to 11 cycles. MiXCR was run by TCRdb on the 5' RACE reads, yielding one entry per CDR3 protein. This sample has around 900,000 distinct CDR3 sequences, with just over 50% found just once. Germline V gene lookup returns CDR1 DFQATT and CDR2 SNEGSKA (reference sequence). Trimming took 0 bases from V and 5 from J; bases not matched to a gene: 17. The CDR3 consists of 18 residues. The sequenced sample was blood. The sequence derives from a woman between 55 and 75 years old in good health. The chain recombines TRBV20-1 with TRBJ2-3, with TRBD1 identical over 7 bases. CDR3 coding DNA: TGCAGTGCTAGAGATAGGGTGCTGACAGGGCTGATTAGAGATACGCAGTATTTT. It encodes CSARDRVLTGLIRDTQYF.